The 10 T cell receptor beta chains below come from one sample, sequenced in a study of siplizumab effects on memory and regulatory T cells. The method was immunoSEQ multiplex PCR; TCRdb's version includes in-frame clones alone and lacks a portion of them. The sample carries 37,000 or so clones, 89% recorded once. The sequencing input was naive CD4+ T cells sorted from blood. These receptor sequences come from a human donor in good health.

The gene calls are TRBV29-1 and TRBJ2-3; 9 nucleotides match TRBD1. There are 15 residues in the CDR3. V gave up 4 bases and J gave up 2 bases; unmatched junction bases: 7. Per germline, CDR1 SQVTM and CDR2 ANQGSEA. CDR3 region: CSVAGTGLLTDTQYF. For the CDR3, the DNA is TGCAGCGTTGCCGGGACAGGGCTTCTCACAGATACGCAGTATTTT.

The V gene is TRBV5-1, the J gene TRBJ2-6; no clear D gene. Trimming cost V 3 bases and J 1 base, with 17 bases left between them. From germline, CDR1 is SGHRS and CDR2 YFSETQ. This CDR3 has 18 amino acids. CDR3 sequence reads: CASSSVVGLGSGANVLTF. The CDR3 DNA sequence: TGCGCCAGCAGCTCCGTGGTGGGGTTGGGGTCTGGGGCCAACGTCCTGACTTTC.

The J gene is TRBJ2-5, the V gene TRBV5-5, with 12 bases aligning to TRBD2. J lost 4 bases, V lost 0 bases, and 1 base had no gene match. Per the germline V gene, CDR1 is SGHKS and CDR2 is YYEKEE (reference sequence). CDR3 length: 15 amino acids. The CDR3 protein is CASSLAGLAGETQYF. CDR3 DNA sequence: TGTGCCAGCAGCTTGGCGGGACTAGCGGGAGAGACCCAGTACTTC.

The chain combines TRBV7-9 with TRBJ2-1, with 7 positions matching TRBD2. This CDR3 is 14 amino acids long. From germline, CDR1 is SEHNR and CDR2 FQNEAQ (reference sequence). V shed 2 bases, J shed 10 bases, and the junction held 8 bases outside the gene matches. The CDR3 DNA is TGTGCCAGCAGCTTAAATTTGCCGGGAGGAGAGCAGTTCTTC. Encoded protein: CASSLNLPGGEQFF.

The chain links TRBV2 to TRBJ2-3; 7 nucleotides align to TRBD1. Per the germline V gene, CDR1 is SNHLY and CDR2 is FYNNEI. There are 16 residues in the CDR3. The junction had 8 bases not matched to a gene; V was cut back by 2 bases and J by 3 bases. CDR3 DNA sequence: TGTGCCAGCAGTGAACTACAGGGGAGTCAGACAGATACGCAGTATTTT. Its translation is CASSELQGSQTDTQYF.

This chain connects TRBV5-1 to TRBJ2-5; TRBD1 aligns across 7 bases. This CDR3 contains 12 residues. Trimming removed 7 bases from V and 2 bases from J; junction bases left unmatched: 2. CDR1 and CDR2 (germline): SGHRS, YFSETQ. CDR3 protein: CASEGAQETQYF. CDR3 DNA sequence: TGCGCCAGCGAGGGGGCTCAAGAGACCCAGTACTTC. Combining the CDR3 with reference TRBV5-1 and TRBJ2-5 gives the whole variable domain KAGVTQTPRYLIKTRGQQVTLSCSPISGHRSVSWYQQTPGQGLQFLFEYFSETQRNKGNFPGRFSGRQFSNSRSEMNVSTLELGDSALYLCASEGAQETQYFGPGTRLLVL.

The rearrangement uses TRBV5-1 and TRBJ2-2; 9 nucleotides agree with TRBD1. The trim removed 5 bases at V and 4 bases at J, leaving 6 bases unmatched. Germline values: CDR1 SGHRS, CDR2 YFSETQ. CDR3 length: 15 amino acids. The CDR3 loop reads CASSSGTGRTGELFF. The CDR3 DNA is TGCGCCAGCAGTTCAGGGACAGGGCGCACCGGGGAGCTGTTTTTT.

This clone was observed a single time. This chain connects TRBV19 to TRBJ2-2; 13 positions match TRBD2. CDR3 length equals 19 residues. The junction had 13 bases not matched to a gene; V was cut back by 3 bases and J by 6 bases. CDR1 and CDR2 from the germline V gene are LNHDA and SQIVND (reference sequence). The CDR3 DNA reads TGTGCCAGTAGTATTGGTGGACTAGCGGGGGCCGGGCGGGCCGGGGAGCTGTTTTTT. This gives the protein CASSIGGLAGAGRAGELFF.

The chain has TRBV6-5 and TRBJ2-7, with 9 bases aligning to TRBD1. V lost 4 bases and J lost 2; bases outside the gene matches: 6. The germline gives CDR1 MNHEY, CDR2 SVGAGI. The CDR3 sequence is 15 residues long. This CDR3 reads CASSSTGGWTYEQYF. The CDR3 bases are TGTGCCAGCAGTTCGACAGGGGGATGGACCTACGAGCAGTACTTC.

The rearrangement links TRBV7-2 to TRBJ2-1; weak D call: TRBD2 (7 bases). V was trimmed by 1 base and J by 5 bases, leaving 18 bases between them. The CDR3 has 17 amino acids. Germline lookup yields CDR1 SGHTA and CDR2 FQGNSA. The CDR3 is CASSLGGGRILHNEQFF. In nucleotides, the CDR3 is TGTGCCAGCAGCTTAGGGGGGGGCCGAATTCTGCACAATGAGCAGTTCTTC.